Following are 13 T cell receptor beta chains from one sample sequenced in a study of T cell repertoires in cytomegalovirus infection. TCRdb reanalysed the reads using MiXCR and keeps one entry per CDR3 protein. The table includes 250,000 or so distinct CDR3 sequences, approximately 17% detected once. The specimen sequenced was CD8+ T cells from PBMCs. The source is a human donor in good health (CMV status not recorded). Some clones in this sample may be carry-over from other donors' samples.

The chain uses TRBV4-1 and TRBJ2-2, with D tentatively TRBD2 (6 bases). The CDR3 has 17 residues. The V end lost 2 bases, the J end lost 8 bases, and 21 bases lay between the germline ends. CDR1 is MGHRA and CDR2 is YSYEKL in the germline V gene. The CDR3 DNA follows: TGCGCCAGCAGCCAAAAGCCGGGAGATACTTACGGTGGGGAGCTGTTTTTT. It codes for CASSQKPGDTYGGELFF.

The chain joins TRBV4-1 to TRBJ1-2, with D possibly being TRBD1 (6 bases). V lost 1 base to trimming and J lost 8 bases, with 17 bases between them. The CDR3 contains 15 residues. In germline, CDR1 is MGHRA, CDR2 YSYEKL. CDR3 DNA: TGCGCCAGCAGCCAAGGCGTGGGGACATATCAAGGCTACACCTTC. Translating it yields CASSQGVGTYQGYTF.

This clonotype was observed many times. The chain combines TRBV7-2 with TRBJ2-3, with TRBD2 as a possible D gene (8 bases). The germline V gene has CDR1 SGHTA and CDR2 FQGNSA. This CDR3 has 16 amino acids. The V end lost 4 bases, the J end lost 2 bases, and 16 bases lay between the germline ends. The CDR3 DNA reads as TGTGCCAGCAGCTCAGGGGGAGCGGGGGCCACAGATACGCAGTATTTT. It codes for CASSSGGAGATDTQYF.

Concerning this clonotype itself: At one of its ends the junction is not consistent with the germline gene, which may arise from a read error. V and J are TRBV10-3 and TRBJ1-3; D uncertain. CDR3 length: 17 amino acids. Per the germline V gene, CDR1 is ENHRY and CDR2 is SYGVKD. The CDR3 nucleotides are TGTGCCATCAATGAGTTCCGTTTTCGGTCCTCTGGAAACACCATATATTTT. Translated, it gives CAINEFRFRSSGNTIYF.

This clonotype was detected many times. This CDR3 reads CASSQHRDLAPETQYF. CDR3 coding DNA: TGCGCCAGCAGCCAACACCGGGACTTAGCGCCCGAGACCCAGTACTTC. The chain links TRBV4-1 to TRBJ2-5; maybe TRBD2 (6 bases). Looked up from germline, CDR1 is MGHRA and CDR2 is YSYEKL. The V end was cut by 2 bases, the J end by 5 bases, with 18 bases between. This CDR3 is 16 amino acids long.

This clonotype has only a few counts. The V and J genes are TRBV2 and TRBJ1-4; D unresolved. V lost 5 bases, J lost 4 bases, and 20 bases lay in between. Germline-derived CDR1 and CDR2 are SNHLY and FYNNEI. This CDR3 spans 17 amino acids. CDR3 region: CASSSGSFGIINEKLFF. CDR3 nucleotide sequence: TGTGCCAGCAGTTCCGGTTCCTTTGGAATTATTAATGAAAAACTGTTTTTT.

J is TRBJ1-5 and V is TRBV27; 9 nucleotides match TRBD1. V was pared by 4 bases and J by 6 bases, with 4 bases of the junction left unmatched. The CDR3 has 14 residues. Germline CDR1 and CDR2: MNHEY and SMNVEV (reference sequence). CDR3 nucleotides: TGTGCCAGCAGTTGGGACAGGGACACTCAGCCCCAGCATTTT. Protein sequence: CASSWDRDTQPQHF.

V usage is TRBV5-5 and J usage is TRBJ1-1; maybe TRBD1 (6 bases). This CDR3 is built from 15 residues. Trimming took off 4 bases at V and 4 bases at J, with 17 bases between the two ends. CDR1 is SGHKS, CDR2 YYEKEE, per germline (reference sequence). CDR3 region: CASSPRRGGGTEAFF. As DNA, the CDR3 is TGTGCCAGCAGCCCTCGCCGGGGAGGGGGCACTGAAGCTTTCTTT.

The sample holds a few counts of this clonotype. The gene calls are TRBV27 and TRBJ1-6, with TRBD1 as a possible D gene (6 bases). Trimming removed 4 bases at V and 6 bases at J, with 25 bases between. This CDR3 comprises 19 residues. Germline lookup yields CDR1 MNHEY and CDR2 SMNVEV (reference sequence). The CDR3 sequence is CASSSRKIPLQGPNSPLHF. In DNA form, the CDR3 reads TGTGCCAGCAGTTCTCGTAAGATTCCTTTACAGGGCCCTAATTCACCCCTCCACTTT.

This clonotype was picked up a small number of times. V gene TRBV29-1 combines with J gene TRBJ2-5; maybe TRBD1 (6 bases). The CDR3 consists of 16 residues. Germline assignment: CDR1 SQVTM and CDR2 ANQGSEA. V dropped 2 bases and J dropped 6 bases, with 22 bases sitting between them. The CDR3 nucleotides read TGCAGCGTTGAAACTTTACAGGGAAGGATCGTGAAGACCCAGTACTTC. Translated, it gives CSVETLQGRIVKTQYF.

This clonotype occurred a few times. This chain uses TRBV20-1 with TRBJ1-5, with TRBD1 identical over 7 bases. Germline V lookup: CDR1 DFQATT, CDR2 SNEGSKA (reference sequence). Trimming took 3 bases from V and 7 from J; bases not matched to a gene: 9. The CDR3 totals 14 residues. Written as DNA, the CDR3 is TGCAGTGCTAGTTACAGGGGTCATGGGCAGCCCCAGCATTTT. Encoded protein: CSASYRGHGQPQHF.

The CDR3: CASSLDSAGGSYEQYF. The CDR3 DNA follows: TGTGCCAGCAGCCTTGACAGCGCGGGAGGCTCCTACGAGCAGTACTTC. The chain carries TRBV4-2 and TRBJ2-7; the match to TRBD2 covers 8 bases. This CDR3 is 16 amino acids long. The ends lost 4 bases at V and 0 bases at J; junction bases unmatched: 8. The germline CDR1 and CDR2 sequences are LGHNA and YNFKEQ.

CDR3 nucleotide sequence: TGTGCCAGCAGTGACGACGGGGGGGCGGCAGATACGCAGTATTTT. Translation gives CASSDDGGAADTQYF. V usage is TRBV6-1 and J usage is TRBJ2-3; 8 bases are shared with TRBD2. The CDR3 length is 15 residues. The germline V gene has CDR1 MNHNS and CDR2 SASEGT. V lost 3 bases, J lost 4 bases, and 6 bases stayed unmatched.